Below are 5 T cell receptor beta chains sequenced from a single sample in a study of shared clonotypes between healthy human individuals. TCRdb's copy holds only in-frame clones and misses some; the assay was immunoSEQ multiplex PCR. This sample has hundreds of thousands of clones, with under 80% found just once. The specimen was memory CD4+ T cells sorted from blood. Stated subset: CD45RA-negative fraction. These TCRs come from a woman younger than 45 in good health.

This clone showed up many times. J is TRBJ1-3 and V is TRBV18; 7 nucleotides line up with TRBD1. The length of the CDR3 is 14 residues. V dropped 6 bases and J dropped 0; count of bases not matched to a gene: 2. Germline CDR1 reads KGHSH; CDR2 reads LQKENI. CDR3 amino acids: CASSGDSSGNTIYF. The CDR3 nucleotides read TGTGCCAGCTCCGGGGACAGCTCTGGAAACACCATATATTTT.

The CDR3 nucleotides are TGTGCCAGCAGCTTAGTGGCTAGCGAGAATGAGCAGTTCTTC. Translation gives CASSLVASENEQFF. The genes are TRBV7-2 and TRBJ2-1; maybe TRBD2 (6 bases). Germline CDR1 SGHTA, CDR2 FQGNSA. Trimming left V 1 base short and J 7 bases short, with 11 bases between. This CDR3 has 14 residues.

The V and J genes are TRBV6-1 and TRBJ1-1; D not certain. Trimming took off 0 bases at V and 10 bases at J, with 12 bases between the two ends. Looked up from germline, CDR1 is MNHNS and CDR2 is SASEGT. The CDR3 is 13 amino acids. The CDR3 DNA reads as TGTGCCAGCAGTGAAGCGGGTGGGCGGGGAGCTTTCTTT. Translation: CASSEAGGRGAFF.

This clone has only a few counts. The CDR3 DNA follows: TGTGCTAGTGGTTTGGGGGGACAGGGGGCTAGGGAGACCCAGTACTTC. Residues: CASGLGGQGARETQYF. The rearrangement joins TRBV12-5 to TRBJ2-5, with 12 bases fitting TRBD1. CDR3 length: 16 residues. Germline trimming cut 1 base from V and 5 bases from J; bases unmatched to any gene: 5. Germline CDR1 is LGHNT and CDR2 is FRNRAP. The full variable domain, in which reference TRBV12-5 and TRBJ2-5 provide the parts outside the CDR3, is DARVTQTPRHKVTEMGQEVTMRCQPILGHNTVFWYRQTMMQGLELLAYFRNRAPLDDSGMPKDRFSAEMPDATLATLKIQPSEPRDSAVYFCASGLGGQGARETQYFGPGTRLLVL.

This clone was counted between two and nine times. CDR3 residues: CASSQIIGREAFF. The CDR3 DNA follows: TGTGCCAGCAGCCAGATCATTGGACGTGAAGCTTTCTTT. The genes are TRBV4-2 and TRBJ1-1, with D hard to call. Germline V CDR1 and CDR2: LGHNA, YNFKEQ. V was clipped by 3 bases and J by 7 bases, with 12 bases between them. CDR3 length: 13 residues.